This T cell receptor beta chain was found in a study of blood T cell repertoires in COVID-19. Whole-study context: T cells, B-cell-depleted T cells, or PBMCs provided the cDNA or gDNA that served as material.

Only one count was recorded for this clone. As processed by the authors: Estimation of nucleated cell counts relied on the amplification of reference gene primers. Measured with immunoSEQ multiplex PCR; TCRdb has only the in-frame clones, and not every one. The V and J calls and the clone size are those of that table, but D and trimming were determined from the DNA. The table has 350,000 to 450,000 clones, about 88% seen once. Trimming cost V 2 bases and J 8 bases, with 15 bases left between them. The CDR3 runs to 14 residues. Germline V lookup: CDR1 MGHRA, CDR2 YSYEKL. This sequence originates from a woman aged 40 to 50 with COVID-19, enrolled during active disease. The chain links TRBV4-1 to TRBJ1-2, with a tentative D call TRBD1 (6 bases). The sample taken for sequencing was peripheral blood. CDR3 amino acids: CASSQFRGGRGYTF. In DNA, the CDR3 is TGCGCCAGCAGCCAATTCAGGGGAGGGAGGGGCTACACCTTC.